What follows are 23 T cell receptor beta chains derived from one specimen sequenced in a study of T cell changes during pregnancy in multiple sclerosis. Produced via immunoSEQ multiplex PCR; TCRdb's table is partial and in-frame only. This repertoire shows tens of thousands of clones, about 90% found once; its top ten account for more than 8%. This specimen consisted of peripheral blood, obtained after pregnancy. The receptors come from a female donor in good health, enrolled as a control in a pregnancy study.

J is TRBJ2-7 and V is TRBV30, with 10 bases identical to TRBD2. The CDR3 has 14 residues. The V and J ends lost 1 base and 4 bases, in that order; junction bases with no gene match: 4. Germline-derived CDR1 and CDR2 are GTSNPN and SVGIG (reference sequence). CDR3 amino acids: CAWSAGTSAYEQYF. The CDR3 region has the DNA TGTGCCTGGAGTGCCGGGACTAGCGCTTACGAGCAGTACTTC.

The chain recombines TRBV12-5 with TRBJ2-6, with 9 bases identical to TRBD2. V was clipped by 7 bases and J by 0 bases; unmatched bases: 13. CDR1 and CDR2 (germline): LGHNT, FRNRAP. The CDR3 runs 19 residues. CDR3 in DNA: TGTGCTAGTGCCTTGGTGCTAGCGGGACACCGCTCTGGGGCCAACGTCCTGACTTTC. This translates into CASALVLAGHRSGANVLTF.

The rearrangement joins TRBV5-6 to TRBJ1-1, with D hard to call. V shed 4 bases and J shed 6 bases, with 13 bases lying between them. This CDR3 is 13 amino acids long. Germline V lookup: CDR1 SGHDT, CDR2 YYEEEE. The CDR3 loop reads CASSLFGSPEAFF. The CDR3 DNA follows: TGTGCCAGCAGCCTTTTTGGGAGTCCTGAAGCTTTCTTT.

The CDR3 reads CASGASFVNTEAFF. CDR3 coding DNA: TGCGCCAGCGGGGCATCTTTTGTGAACACTGAAGCTTTCTTT. This chain links TRBV10-2 with TRBJ1-1, with D possibly being TRBD1 (5 bases). Trimming took 8 bases from V and 0 from J, leaving 13 bases between them. Germline V gene data show CDR1 as WSHSY and CDR2 as SAAADI. CDR3 length: 14 amino acids.

The CDR3: CASRPTGSLGTEAFF. CDR3 DNA sequence: TGTGCCAGCAGACCTACAGGGTCCTTAGGCACTGAAGCTTTCTTT. This chain uses TRBV7-2 with TRBJ1-1, with a weak D call TRBD1 (6 bases). This CDR3 is 15 amino acids long. The germline V and J ends were trimmed by 6 bases and 4 bases, with 18 bases remaining between them. The germline gives CDR1 SGHTA, CDR2 FQGNSA.

This chain connects TRBV5-1 to TRBJ1-1; D gene uncertain. The CDR3 runs 13 residues. V lost 2 bases to trimming and J lost 1 base, with 6 bases between them. In germline, CDR1 is SGHRS, CDR2 YFSETQ. DNA of the CDR3: TGCGCCAGCAGCTTTACGGGGAACACTGAAGCTTTCTTT. Amino acids: CASSFTGNTEAFF.

The chain carries TRBV6-1 and TRBJ2-4; 12 bases line up with TRBD1. The ends lost 0 bases at V and 0 bases at J; junction bases unmatched: 9. The CDR3 runs 20 residues. Germline CDR1 is MNHNS and CDR2 is SASEGT. DNA for the CDR3: TGTGCCAGCAGTGAAGCTCCGGGACAGGGGGCGGCTATAGCCAAAAACATTCAGTACTTC. Its translation: CASSEAPGQGAAIAKNIQYF.

The rearrangement uses TRBV18 and TRBJ1-1; 9 positions agree with TRBD1. Germline trimming cut 4 bases from V and 1 base from J; bases unmatched to any gene: 1. CDR3 length: 14 amino acids. Germline CDR1 reads KGHSH; CDR2 reads LQKENI. As DNA, the CDR3 is TGTGCCAGCTCACGACAGGGGGAGAACACTGAAGCTTTCTTT. It encodes CASSRQGENTEAFF.

V gene TRBV25-1 combines with J gene TRBJ1-2, with D possibly matching TRBD1 (5 bases). CDR3 size: 15 residues. The V gene's germline CDR1 is MGHDK and CDR2 SYGVNS. Trimming removed 3 bases at V and 2 bases at J, with 13 bases between. CDR3 nucleotide sequence: TGTGCCAGCAGTGACAGGGCCGACCGAAACTATGGCTACACCTTC. Translation: CASSDRADRNYGYTF.

The chain links TRBV27 to TRBJ2-3, with 12 bases lining up with TRBD2. This CDR3 has 19 residues. In germline, CDR1 is MNHEY, CDR2 SMNVEV (reference sequence). After removal of 6 bases from V and 2 bases from J, the junction contained 15 bases not matched to a gene. The DNA of the CDR3 is TGTGCCAGCAGCAAAGAGTTTCGACTAGCGGGGGACCACACAGATACGCAGTATTTT. The encoded protein is CASSKEFRLAGDHTDTQYF.

The rearrangement joins TRBV27 to TRBJ1-5; TRBD1 is a possible D gene (5 bases). Germline V gene lookup returns CDR1 MNHEY and CDR2 SMNVEV (reference sequence). CDR3 length: 13 amino acids. Deletions cut 3 bases from V and 11 bases from J, with 14 bases between. CDR3 protein: CASSFGQSRTQHF. The CDR3 region has the DNA TGTGCCAGCAGTTTTGGACAAAGTCGGACCCAGCATTTT.

The chain links TRBV7-9 to TRBJ2-7; 7 positions match TRBD1. V shed 5 bases and J 3 bases; nucleotides not matched to a gene: 7. CDR3 length: 14 residues. Germline V CDR1 and CDR2: SEHNR, FQNEAQ (reference sequence). The CDR3 sequence: CASSPRQGIYEQYF. The CDR3 nucleotides read TGTGCCAGCAGCCCGAGACAGGGTATCTACGAGCAGTACTTC.

The chain recombines TRBV29-1 with TRBJ2-1, with 7 bases aligning to TRBD2. J gave up 7 bases and V 4 bases, and 4 bases lay outside the gene matches. The CDR3 length is 12 residues. CDR1 and CDR2 from the germline V gene are SQVTM and ANQGSEA. The CDR3 bases are TGCAGCGTTGGGCAGGGAGGGAATGAGCAGTTCTTC. Translation gives CSVGQGGNEQFF.

The rearrangement uses TRBV4-2 and TRBJ2-7; 12 nucleotides agree with TRBD2. CDR1 is LGHNA, CDR2 YNFKEQ, per germline. The V segment lost 4 bases and the J segment 1 base; nucleotides outside the gene matches: 2. The CDR3 has 15 residues. The CDR3 coding sequence is TGTGCCAGCAGCCTAACTAGCGGGGGGTCCTACGAGCAGTACTTC. Translated: CASSLTSGGSYEQYF.

This clone was detected only once. The chain recombines TRBV11-2 with TRBJ1-1; TRBD1 is a possible D gene (6 bases). The germline V and J ends were trimmed by 0 bases and 5 bases, with 10 bases remaining between them. Germline-derived CDR1 and CDR2 are SGHAT and FQNNGV. CDR3 size: 14 residues. The CDR3 spells CASSLDRGGTEAFF. The CDR3 nucleotides are TGTGCCAGCAGCTTAGATCGAGGGGGAACTGAAGCTTTCTTT.

The rearrangement links TRBV6-5 to TRBJ1-3; D ambiguous. This CDR3 is 15 amino acids long. Trimming left V 6 bases short and J 0 bases short, with 12 bases between. CDR1 is MNHEY, CDR2 SVGAGI, per germline. CDR3 in amino acids: CASSLTVTSGNTIYF. The CDR3 DNA sequence: TGTGCCAGCAGCCTTACAGTAACCTCTGGAAACACCATATATTTT.

The chain recombines TRBV30 with TRBJ2-5; 7 nucleotides match TRBD2. Unmatched junction bases numbered 12, after V lost 3 bases and J lost 5 bases. The CDR3 runs 15 residues. Germline V lookup: CDR1 GTSNPN, CDR2 SVGIG (reference sequence). In nucleotides, the CDR3 is TGTGCCTGGAGCTTGCCGGGGGGAATTGGGGAGACCCAGTACTTC. It yields the protein CAWSLPGGIGETQYF.

This chain connects TRBV5-4 to TRBJ2-1; D gene uncertain. This CDR3 has 13 residues. Trimming removed 0 bases from V and 5 bases from J, with 6 bases in between. The V gene's germline CDR1 is SGHNT and CDR2 YYREEE (reference sequence). This CDR3 reads CASSLAVHNEQFF. The CDR3 coding sequence is TGTGCCAGCAGCTTGGCAGTACACAATGAGCAGTTCTTC.

The rearrangement uses TRBV7-9 and TRBJ2-1; D is perhaps TRBD2 (6 bases). Trimming left V 2 bases short and J 0 bases short, with 11 bases between. The CDR3 runs to 16 residues. From germline, CDR1 is SEHNR and CDR2 FQNEAQ (reference sequence). The CDR3 nucleotides read TGTGCCAGCAGCTTATTCGGGGGAAGCTCCTACAATGAGCAGTTCTTC. This encodes CASSLFGGSSYNEQFF.

The chain joins TRBV10-3 to TRBJ1-1, with a possible D match to TRBD1 (5 bases). Trimming removed 3 bases from V and 4 bases from J, with 6 bases in between. The CDR3 sequence is 12 residues long. Germline-derived CDR1 and CDR2 are ENHRY and SYGVKD. The CDR3 nucleotides are TGTGCCATCAGTGATGGGGCCACTGAAGCTTTCTTT. Its translation is CAISDGATEAFF.

This clone was seen just once. CDR3 region: CASRPGMGGAYNEQFF. The CDR3 coding sequence is TGTGCCAGTAGGCCGGGTATGGGCGGGGCGTACAATGAGCAGTTCTTC. The rearrangement joins TRBV19 to TRBJ2-1; the D gene is possibly TRBD2 (6 bases). Trimming took 6 bases from V and 4 from J, leaving 19 bases between them. The CDR3 is 16 amino acids. Germline V lookup: CDR1 LNHDA, CDR2 SQIVND (reference sequence).

For the CDR3, the DNA is TGTGCCAGCTCATCCTTGACAGGGACAGTTACTCGGGACACCATATATTTT. Its protein product is CASSSLTGTVTRDTIYF. The chain has TRBV18 and TRBJ1-3; TRBD1 agrees at 7 bases. With V trimmed by 5 bases and J by 8 bases, 18 bases remained unmatched. The CDR3 spans 17 residues. Per the germline V gene, CDR1 is KGHSH and CDR2 is LQKENI.

This chain connects TRBV7-8 to TRBJ2-7; TRBD1 agrees at 11 bases. The CDR3 contains 15 residues. The J segment lost 3 bases and the V segment lost 1 base, leaving 2 bases of the junction unmatched. Per the germline V gene, CDR1 is SGHVS and CDR2 is FQNEAQ. CDR3 in DNA: TGTGCCAGCAGCTTAGGTGGGACAGGGGGCTACGAGCAGTACTTC. Protein sequence: CASSLGGTGGYEQYF.